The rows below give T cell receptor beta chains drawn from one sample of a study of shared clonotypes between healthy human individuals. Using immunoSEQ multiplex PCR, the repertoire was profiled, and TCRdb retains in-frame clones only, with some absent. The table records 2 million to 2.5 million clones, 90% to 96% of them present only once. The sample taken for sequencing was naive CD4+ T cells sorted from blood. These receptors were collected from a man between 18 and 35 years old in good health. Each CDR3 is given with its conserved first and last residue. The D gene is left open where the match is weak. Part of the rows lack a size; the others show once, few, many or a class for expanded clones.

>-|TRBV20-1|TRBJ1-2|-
CSASDGSGYTF
TGCAGTGCTAGCGACGGTAGCGGCTACACCTTC
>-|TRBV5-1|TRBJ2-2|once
CASSFRDTGELFF
TGCGCCAGCAGCTTCCGCGACACCGGGGAGCTGTTTTTT
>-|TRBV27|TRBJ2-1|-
CASSLQPWRDNEQFF
TGTGCCAGCAGTTTACAACCCTGGCGGGACAATGAGCAGTTCTTC
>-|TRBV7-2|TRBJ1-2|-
CASSRDKLSGYTF
TGTGCCAGCAGCCGGGACAAACTCTCTGGCTACACCTTC
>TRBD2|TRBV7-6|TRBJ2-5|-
CASTPGGTSIKTQYF
TGTGCCAGCACCCCTGGTGGGACTAGCATTAAGACCCAGTACTTC
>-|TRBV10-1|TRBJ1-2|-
CASSESLGYGYTF
TGCGCCAGCAGTGAGTCTCTAGGCTATGGCTACACCTTC
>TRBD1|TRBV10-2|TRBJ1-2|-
CASSASGQGYGYTF
TGCGCCAGCAGTGCCTCGGGACAGGGGTATGGCTACACCTTC
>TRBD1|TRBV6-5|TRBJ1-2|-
CASRPTGGNGYTF
TGTGCCAGCAGACCAACAGGGGGCAATGGCTACACCTTC
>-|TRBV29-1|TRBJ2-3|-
CSVEGPGRRSLTDTQYF
TGCAGCGTTGAAGGCCCAGGCCGACGATCTCTCACAGATACGCAGTATTTT
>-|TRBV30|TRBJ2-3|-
CAWSASFRGDTQYF
TGTGCCTGGAGCGCCTCGTTTAGGGGAGATACGCAGTATTTT
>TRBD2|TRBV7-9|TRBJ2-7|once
CASSLAGTSGTYEQYF
TGTGCCAGCAGCTTAGCTGGGACTAGCGGGACTTACGAGCAGTACTTC
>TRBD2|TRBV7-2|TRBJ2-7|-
CASSLSGISYEQYF
TGTGCCAGCAGCCTGAGCGGGATCTCCTACGAGCAGTACTTC
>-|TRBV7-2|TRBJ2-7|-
CASSFDSSITEQYF
TGTGCCAGCAGCTTTGACTCCTCAATTACCGAGCAGTACTTC
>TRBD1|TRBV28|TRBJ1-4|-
CASTGQGGFNEKLFF
TGTGCCAGCACCGGACAGGGGGGATTTAATGAAAAACTGTTTTTT
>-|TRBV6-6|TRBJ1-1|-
CASSPSRIEAFF
TGTGCCAGCAGTCCGTCTCGGATTGAAGCTTTCTTT
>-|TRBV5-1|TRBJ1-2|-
CASSPAVPGAGDYGYTF
TGCGCCAGCAGCCCGGCTGTCCCGGGTGCAGGGGACTATGGCTACACCTTC
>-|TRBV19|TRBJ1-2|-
CASSPWSNYGYTF
TGTGCCAGTAGTCCCTGGTCTAACTATGGCTACACCTTC
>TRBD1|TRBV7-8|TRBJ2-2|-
CASSPGTVNTGELFF
TGTGCCAGCAGCCCCGGGACAGTGAACACCGGGGAGCTGTTTTTT
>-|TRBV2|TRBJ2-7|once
CASSGRGPGEQYF
TGTGCCAGCAGTGGCCGGGGACCGGGGGAGCAGTACTTC
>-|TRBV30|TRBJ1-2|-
CAWSVAGGGYTF
TGTGCCTGGAGTGTAGCCGGCGGTGGCTACACCTTC
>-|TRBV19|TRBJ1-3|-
CASSKDHLGGNTIYF
TGTGCCAGTAGTAAGGACCACCTGGGGGGAAACACCATATATTTT
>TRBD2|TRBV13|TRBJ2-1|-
CASSPGSGRILGQNEQFF
TGTGCCAGCAGCCCGGGTAGCGGGAGAATTTTGGGTCAGAATGAGCAGTTCTTC
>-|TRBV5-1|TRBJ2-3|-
CASGGQKYTDTQYF
TGCGCCAGCGGGGGGCAGAAATACACAGATACGCAGTATTTT
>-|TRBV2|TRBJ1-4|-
CASRGSPGGKLFF
TGTGCCAGCAGGGGCTCCCCTGGAGGAAAACTGTTTTTT
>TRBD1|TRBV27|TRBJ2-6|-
CASSNRDRAGANVLTF
TGTGCCAGCAGTAACCGGGACAGGGCTGGGGCCAACGTCCTGACTTTC
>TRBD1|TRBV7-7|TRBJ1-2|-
CASSPIRDRGPYGYTF
TGTGCTAGCAGCCCAATCCGGGACAGGGGTCCCTATGGCTACACCTTC
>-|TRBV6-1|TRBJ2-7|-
CASSETRDSYEQYF
TGTGCCAGCAGTGAAACGCGGGACTCCTACGAGCAGTACTTC
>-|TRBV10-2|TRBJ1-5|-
CASSVLEHGQPQHF
TGCGCCAGCAGTGTGCTCGAACATGGGCAGCCCCAGCATTTT
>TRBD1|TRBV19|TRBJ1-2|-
CASGQGFYGYTF
TGTGCCAGTGGACAGGGCTTCTATGGCTACACCTTC
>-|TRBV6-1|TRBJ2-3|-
CASSQAFPGGFRYF
TGTGCCAGCAGCCAGGCCTTTCCAGGGGGGTTTAGGTATTTT
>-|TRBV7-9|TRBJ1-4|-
CASSLLGGVEKLFF
TGTGCCAGCAGCCTTCTCGGGGGAGTCGAAAAACTGTTTTTT
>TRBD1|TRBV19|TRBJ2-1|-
CASSPGTGDPTYNEQFF
TGTGCCAGTAGTCCCGGGACAGGGGACCCGACCTACAATGAGCAGTTCTTC
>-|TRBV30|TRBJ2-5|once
CAWSSDPRKTQYF
TGTGCCTGGAGTTCGGACCCCAGGAAGACCCAGTACTTC
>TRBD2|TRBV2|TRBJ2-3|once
CASSFTGTSGGTGTDTQYF
TGTGCCAGCAGTTTCACCGGGACTAGCGGGGGGACGGGCACAGATACGCAGTATTTT
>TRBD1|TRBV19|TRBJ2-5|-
CASSLTGEETQYF
TGTGCCAGTAGTCTCACAGGGGAAGAGACCCAGTACTTC
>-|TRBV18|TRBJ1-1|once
CASSPSGNTEAFF
TGTGCCAGCTCACCATCCGGTAACACTGAAGCTTTCTTT
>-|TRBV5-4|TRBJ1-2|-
CASSSTGAYGYTF
TGTGCCAGCAGCTCTACAGGTGCCTATGGCTACACCTTC
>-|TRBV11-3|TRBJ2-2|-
CASSLGTRGNGELFF
TGTGCCAGCAGCTTAGGGACTCGTGGGAACGGGGAGCTGTTTTTT
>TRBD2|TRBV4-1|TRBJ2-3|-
CASSQVGTSGGTDTQYF
TGCGCCAGCAGCCAAGTGGGGACTAGCGGGGGCACAGATACGCAGTATTTT
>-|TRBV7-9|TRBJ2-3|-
CASSPRVGPDTQYF
TGTGCCAGCAGCCCCCGGGTGGGGCCAGATACGCAGTATTTT
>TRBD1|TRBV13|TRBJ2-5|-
CASSPGQEGTQYF
TGTGCCAGCAGCCCGGGACAGGAGGGGACCCAGTACTTC
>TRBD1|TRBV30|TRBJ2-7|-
CAWDRAYEQYF
TGTGCCTGGGACAGGGCCTACGAGCAGTACTTC
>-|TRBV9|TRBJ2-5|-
CASSSGVNQETQYF
TGTGCCAGCAGCTCTGGAGTCAACCAAGAGACCCAGTACTTC
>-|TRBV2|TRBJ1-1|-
CASSESENTEAFF
TGTGCCAGCAGTGAGTCAGAAAACACTGAAGCTTTCTTT
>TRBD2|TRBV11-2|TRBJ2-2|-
CASSPSSGGYTGELFF
TGTGCCAGCAGTCCGTCTAGCGGGGGTTACACCGGGGAGCTGTTTTTT
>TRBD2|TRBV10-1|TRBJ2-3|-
CASSGVRLAGVTDTQYF
TGCGCCAGCAGTGGAGTCCGACTAGCGGGAGTAACAGATACGCAGTATTTT
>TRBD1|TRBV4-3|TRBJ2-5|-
CASSQGGQPLRETQYF
TGCGCCAGCAGCCAAGGGGGACAGCCCCTCCGGGAGACCCAGTACTTC
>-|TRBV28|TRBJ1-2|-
CASSLSGAGMGGYTF
TGTGCCAGCAGTCTCTCCGGCGCAGGGATGGGTGGCTACACCTTC
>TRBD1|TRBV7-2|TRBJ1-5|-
CASSLTGVSNQPQHF
TGTGCCAGCAGCTTAACAGGGGTTAGCAATCAGCCCCAGCATTTT
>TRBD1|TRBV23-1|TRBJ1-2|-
CASSQSGQRDYGYTF
TGCGCCAGCAGTCAATCGGGACAGCGGGATTATGGCTACACCTTC
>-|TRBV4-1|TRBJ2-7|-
CASSQGMGAVPREQYF
TGCGCCAGCAGCCAAGGGATGGGGGCGGTCCCGCGGGAGCAGTACTTC
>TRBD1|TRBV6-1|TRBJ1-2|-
CASSDSPSTGSYTF
TGTGCCAGCAGTGACTCCCCCTCGACAGGGAGCTACACCTTC
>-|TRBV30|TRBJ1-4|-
CAWSVGLGSTNEKLFF
TGTGCCTGGAGTGTCGGTCTCGGTTCAACTAATGAAAAACTGTTTTTT
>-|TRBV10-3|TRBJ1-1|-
CAITNQANTEAFF
TGTGCCATCACAAATCAGGCGAACACTGAAGCTTTCTTT
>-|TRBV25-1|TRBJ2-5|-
CASSAVTKLETQYF
TGTGCCAGCAGTGCGGTAACGAAATTAGAGACCCAGTACTTC
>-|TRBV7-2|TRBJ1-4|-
CASSLALVMTEKLFF
TGTGCCAGCAGCTTAGCGCTCGTTATGACAGAAAAACTGTTTTTT
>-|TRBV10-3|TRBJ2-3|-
CAISTGGRTDTQYF
TGTGCCATCAGTACGGGGGGCCGCACAGATACGCAGTATTTT